These 31 T cell receptor beta chains were sequenced from one sample in a study of cytomegalovirus exposure and HLA in healthy donors. Use of 60 Vbeta and 13 Jbeta primers characterized the PCR. Profiling relied on immunoSEQ multiplex PCR, and the TCRdb table lists in-frame clones only, not all of them. The sample has 150,000 to 180,000 clones, 80% seen once. Sample: PBMCs. These TCRs come from a man aged 30-40 years in good health and CMV-seropositive.

The rearrangement joins TRBV30 to TRBJ1-4; the match to TRBD1 covers 7 bases. The length of the CDR3 is 16 residues. Germline V CDR1 and CDR2: GTSNPN, SVGIG (reference sequence). V trimming: 0 bases; J trimming: 5 bases; junction bases outside the gene matches: 9. Here the CDR3 DNA reads TGTGCCTGGAGTGTAACTCGGACAGGTGGCAATGAAAAACTGTTTTTT. This sequence encodes CAWSVTRTGGNEKLFF.

Points on this clone: The junction departs from germline at one end; a sequencing error may be responsible. V gene TRBV10-2 combines with J gene TRBJ2-1, with D perhaps matching TRBD1 (6 bases). CDR3 length: 13 amino acids. CDR1 is WSHSY, CDR2 SAAADI, per germline. The CDR3, as DNA: TGCGCCAGCAGCGAGACAGGTCTCAATGGGCAGTTCTTC. It is translated as CASSETGLNGQFF.

V gene TRBV25-1 combines with J gene TRBJ1-1; D is unresolved. The CDR3 is 13 residues long. The ends were cut back, 5 bases at V and 7 bases at J, with 14 bases in the middle. Germline CDR1 is MGHDK and CDR2 is SYGVNS. The CDR3 here is CASSIRGTVEAFF. CDR3 bases: TGTGCCAGCAGTATCCGGGGTACGGTTGAAGCTTTCTTT.

This clone turned up a few times. The rearrangement uses TRBV28 and TRBJ2-5; D may be TRBD1 (5 bases). The CDR3 loop spans 14 amino acids. Trimming shortened V by 5 bases and J by 0 bases, and 10 bases separated the two germline ends. CDR1 and CDR2 (germline): MDHEN, SYDVKM. In DNA, the CDR3 is TGTGCCAGCAGTCCTATGGACAACCAAGAGACCCAGTACTTC. Translation gives CASSPMDNQETQYF. The variable domain in full, with the rest retrieved from reference TRBV28 and TRBJ2-5, is DVKVTQSSRYLVKRTGEKVFLECVQDMDHENMFWYRQDPGLGLRLIYFSYDVKMKEKGDIPEGYSVSREKKERFSLILESASTNQTSMYLCASSPMDNQETQYFGPGTRLLVL.

The chain couples TRBV19 to TRBJ2-3; perhaps TRBD2 as D (5 bases). The germline V gene encodes CDR1 LNHDA and CDR2 SQIVND (reference sequence). The CDR3 length is 15 residues. The ends were cut back, 1 base at V and 1 base at J, with 9 bases in the middle. For the CDR3, the DNA is TGTGCCAGTAGTATAGGTAGCGTACGCACAGATACGCAGTATTTT. It codes for CASSIGSVRTDTQYF.

This rearrangement joins TRBV6-6 to TRBJ1-1; 9 positions match TRBD1. Germline trimming cut 8 bases from V and 4 bases from J; bases unmatched to any gene: 8. The germline gives CDR1 MNHNY, CDR2 SVGAGI (reference sequence). CDR3 length equals 14 residues. This CDR3 is CASGEQGARTEAFF. The CDR3 nucleotides are TGTGCCAGCGGGGAACAGGGGGCGCGCACTGAAGCTTTCTTT.

This clone appeared many times. The rearrangement uses TRBV7-9 and TRBJ1-1, with D unresolved. V lost 2 bases and J lost 2, with 9 bases in between. The germline gives CDR1 SEHNR, CDR2 FQNEAQ (reference sequence). The CDR3 sequence is 14 residues long. For the CDR3, the DNA is TGTGCCAGCAGCTTAACCCAGGTTAACACTGAAGCTTTCTTT. This sequence encodes CASSLTQVNTEAFF. Drawing the rest from reference TRBV7-9 and TRBJ1-1, the complete variable domain is DTGVSQNPRHKITKRGQNVTFRCDPISEHNRLYWYRQTLGQGPEFLTYFQNEAQLEKSRLLSDRFSAERPKGSFSTLEIQRTEQGDSAMYLCASSLTQVNTEAFFGQGTRLTVV.

This chain connects TRBV27 to TRBJ2-7, with 9 bases that match TRBD2. CDR1 is MNHEY, CDR2 SMNVEV, per germline (reference sequence). The CDR3 runs to 16 residues. V was pared by 4 bases and J by 3 bases, with 10 bases of the junction left unmatched. The CDR3 DNA reads TGTGCCAGCAGTTCCTTTCTAGCGGGGTTAAACTACGAGCAGTACTTC. It translates to CASSSFLAGLNYEQYF.

This clone was seen more than once but under ten times. This rearrangement joins TRBV28 to TRBJ2-1; 10 nucleotides line up with TRBD1. Germline V CDR1 and CDR2: MDHEN, SYDVKM. V dropped 7 bases and J dropped 10; count of bases not matched to a gene: 10. The length of the CDR3 is 14 residues. The CDR3 DNA reads TGTGCCAGCATCAACCGGGACAGGGGAAGCGAGCAGTTCTTC. Its translation: CASINRDRGSEQFF.

The chain recombines TRBV27 with TRBJ2-1, with TRBD1 identical over 10 bases. V shed 0 bases and J 6 bases; nucleotides not matched to a gene: 11. This CDR3 region has 18 residues. The germline gives CDR1 MNHEY, CDR2 SMNVEV (reference sequence). In nucleotides, the CDR3 is TGTGCCAGCAGTTTATCGTTTCGGGACAGGGGCCTCTCCAATGAGCAGTTCTTC. This codes for CASSLSFRDRGLSNEQFF.

The chain's CDR3 is CSVEYSNTGELFF. Here the CDR3 DNA reads TGCAGCGTTGAGTACTCGAACACCGGGGAGCTGTTTTTT. The chain has TRBV29-1 and TRBJ2-2, with no clear D. Trimming pared 3 bases from V and 0 bases from J, leaving 5 bases between. Per germline, CDR1 SQVTM and CDR2 ANQGSEA. The CDR3 is 13 amino acids.

The chain couples TRBV6-6 to TRBJ1-2; 7 bases are shared with TRBD1. CDR1 is MNHNY, CDR2 SVGAGI, per germline (reference sequence). J lost 8 bases, V lost 5 bases, and 8 bases had no gene match. The CDR3 loop spans 13 amino acids. The CDR3: CASSRQGPWGYTF. CDR3 nucleotide sequence: TGTGCCAGCAGTCGACAGGGTCCTTGGGGCTACACCTTC.

The chain couples TRBV14 to TRBJ1-5; TRBD1 matches 7 bases. The germline V gene has CDR1 SGHDN and CDR2 FVKESK. This CDR3 region has 15 residues. The trim removed 4 bases at V and 2 bases at J, leaving 5 bases unmatched. CDR3 in DNA: TGTGCCAGCAGCCCCTTGACAGGGCGCAATCAGCCCCAGCATTTT. Protein product: CASSPLTGRNQPQHF.

The chain has TRBV7-9 and TRBJ1-5; tentatively, D is TRBD1 (6 bases). CDR3 length: 14 residues. V lost 5 bases and J lost 3, with 11 bases in between. Germline loops: CDR1 SEHNR, CDR2 FQNEAQ (reference sequence). DNA for the CDR3: TGTGCCAGCAGCGTACAGGGTTCCAATCAGCCCCAGCATTTT. It translates to CASSVQGSNQPQHF.

DNA for the CDR3: TGTGCCAGCAGCCAAGATTGGAGGGGCCTGGGTCAGCCCCAGCATTTT. Its protein product is CASSQDWRGLGQPQHF. The rearrangement joins TRBV4-2 to TRBJ1-5; D is perhaps TRBD1 (5 bases). Per the germline V gene, CDR1 is LGHNA and CDR2 is YNFKEQ. V gave up 0 bases and J gave up 6 bases, with 15 bases separating them. The CDR3 spans 16 residues.

This chain uses TRBV19 with TRBJ2-7; 8 bases fit TRBD2. Germline V CDR1 and CDR2: LNHDA, SQIVND (reference sequence). The CDR3 runs to 15 residues. The J segment lost 1 base and the V segment lost 0 bases, leaving 2 bases of the junction unmatched. CDR3 sequence reads: CASSIELADSYEQYF. The CDR3 coding sequence is TGTGCCAGTAGTATAGAACTAGCGGATTCCTACGAGCAGTACTTC.

J is TRBJ2-7 and V is TRBV19, with TRBD1 matching 8 bases. CDR1 is LNHDA, CDR2 SQIVND, per germline (reference sequence). Trimming at V came to 5 bases and at J to 4 bases, leaving 10 bases not matched to a gene. The CDR3 spans 15 residues. The CDR3 DNA follows: TGTGCCAGTAGTCCCTCGGACAGGGAATCATACGAGCAGTACTTC. Translation gives CASSPSDRESYEQYF.

This clone was recorded only once. The chain uses TRBV30 and TRBJ1-5; possibly TRBD1 for D (6 bases). In germline, CDR1 is GTSNPN, CDR2 SVGIG (reference sequence). The CDR3 extends over 13 amino acids. Between the trimmed V and J ends, which lost 5 bases and 6 bases, there was a span of 14 bases. The CDR3 bases are TGTGCCTGGGTGGGGGGGCCGGGTCAGCCCCAGCATTTT. This translates into CAWVGGPGQPQHF.

The V and J genes are TRBV2 and TRBJ2-7; possible D gene TRBD1, 6 bases. The CDR3 covers 12 residues. Germline CDR1 reads SNHLY; CDR2 reads FYNNEI. With 6 bases removed from V and 6 bases from J, the gap between germline ends came to 12 bases. In nucleotides, the CDR3 is TGTGCCAGCAGGAAACAGGGTGGCGAGCAGTACTTC. It specifies CASRKQGGEQYF.

This chain links TRBV7-9 with TRBJ2-4; TRBD2 matches 15 bases. With 4 bases clipped from V and 7 bases from J, the junction kept 2 bases outside the gene matches. There are 15 residues in the CDR3. Germline V gives CDR1 SEHNR, CDR2 FQNEAQ (reference sequence). The CDR3, as DNA: TGTGCCAGCAGCTATGGGACTAGCGGGAGGAACATTCAGTACTTC. The encoded protein is CASSYGTSGRNIQYF.

This clone came up once. V gene TRBV7-9 combines with J gene TRBJ2-7; 9 nucleotides match TRBD1. V was pared by 6 bases and J by 6 bases, with 12 bases of the junction left unmatched. CDR1 is SEHNR and CDR2 is FQNEAQ in the germline V gene (reference sequence). The CDR3 extends over 15 amino acids. In DNA, the CDR3 is TGTGCCAGCAGTAAGACGGGACAGGGCTTCTCCGAGCAGTACTTC. Amino acids: CASSKTGQGFSEQYF.

This clone came up once. The chain recombines TRBV27 with TRBJ1-1; the match to TRBD1 covers 9 bases. The CDR3 covers 13 residues. V dropped 2 bases and J dropped 12; count of bases not matched to a gene: 7. The germline CDR1 and CDR2 sequences are MNHEY and SMNVEV (reference sequence). The CDR3 protein is CASSLLGDRVSFF. For the CDR3, the DNA is TGTGCCAGCAGTTTACTTGGGGACAGGGTATCTTTCTTT.

The V gene is TRBV9, the J gene TRBJ1-1; a possible D gene is TRBD1 (6 bases). Germline CDR1 is SGDLS and CDR2 is YYNGEE. Trimming removed 3 bases at V and 5 bases at J, with 17 bases between. CDR3 size: 15 residues. CDR3 coding DNA: TGTGCCAGCAGCGCCACCGGACAGCAAGGGACTGAAGCTTTCTTT. Protein product: CASSATGQQGTEAFF.

V gene TRBV6-6 combines with J gene TRBJ2-7, with 8 bases fitting TRBD1. The V gene end was trimmed by 6 bases and the J gene end by 3 bases; junction bases not matched to a gene: 7. The CDR3 spans 14 residues. Germline lookup yields CDR1 MNHNY and CDR2 SVGAGI (reference sequence). CDR3 in amino acids: CASRLPGGLYEQYF. The DNA of the CDR3 is TGTGCCAGCAGGTTACCAGGGGGCCTCTACGAGCAGTACTTC.

The chain is built from TRBV9 and TRBJ2-3, with 7 bases aligning to TRBD1. This CDR3 has 14 amino acids. Germline V gives CDR1 SGDLS, CDR2 YYNGEE. V shed 4 bases and J 2 bases; nucleotides not matched to a gene: 4. CDR3 DNA: TGTGCCAGCAGCCCGGGACAGCTCACAGATACGCAGTATTTT. This encodes CASSPGQLTDTQYF.

The V call is TRBV5-1, the J call TRBJ2-2; tentative D call: TRBD2 (6 bases). CDR1 and CDR2 (germline): SGHRS, YFSETQ. CDR3 length equals 17 residues. The V and J ends lost 0 bases and 4 bases respectively, with 16 bases between them. The CDR3 spells CASSLESRDGSTGELFF. The CDR3 DNA is TGCGCCAGCAGCTTGGAGTCCCGGGACGGGAGCACCGGGGAGCTGTTTTTT.

This clone has a single count. The chain combines TRBV15 with TRBJ2-3, with 7 positions matching TRBD1. After removal of 3 bases from V and 2 bases from J, the junction contained 8 bases not matched to a gene. CDR3 length: 16 residues. The germline gives CDR1 LNHNV, CDR2 YYDKDF (reference sequence). The CDR3 nucleotides read TGTGCCACCAGCAGTCGGGACAGAACTCACACAGATACGCAGTATTTT. This translates into CATSSRDRTHTDTQYF.

This clone was detected a few times. The CDR3 nucleotides read TGTGCCAGCTCACCAAGAGACACCGGGGAGCTGTTTTTT. It translates to CASSPRDTGELFF. The V and J genes are TRBV18 and TRBJ2-2, with unresolved D. CDR1 KGHSH and CDR2 LQKENI come from the germline V gene. The CDR3 runs to 13 residues. V was clipped by 2 bases and J by 3 bases, with 4 bases between them.

The chain is built from TRBV28 and TRBJ2-7, with D maybe TRBD1 (6 bases). V was trimmed by 2 bases and J by 2 bases, leaving 10 bases between them. The CDR3 runs 14 residues. Germline lookup yields CDR1 MDHEN and CDR2 SYDVKM. The CDR3 sequence is CASSLGAGAYEQYF. The CDR3 DNA is TGTGCCAGCAGTTTAGGTGCAGGGGCCTACGAGCAGTACTTC. Complete variable domain (other parts from reference TRBV28 and TRBJ2-7): DVKVTQSSRYLVKRTGEKVFLECVQDMDHENMFWYRQDPGLGLRLIYFSYDVKMKEKGDIPEGYSVSREKKERFSLILESASTNQTSMYLCASSLGAGAYEQYFGPGTRLTVT.

CDR3: CASSTLTSGREGEQFF. DNA for the CDR3: TGCGCCAGCAGCACTCTGACTAGCGGGAGGGAGGGTGAGCAGTTCTTC. V and J are TRBV5-1 and TRBJ2-1; 14 bases are shared with TRBD2. Germline V gene data show CDR1 as SGHRS and CDR2 as YFSETQ. This CDR3 is 16 amino acids long. Unmatched junction bases numbered 9, after V lost 4 bases and J lost 9 bases. Filled out from reference TRBV5-1 and TRBJ2-1, the complete variable domain reads KAGVTQTPRYLIKTRGQQVTLSCSPISGHRSVSWYQQTPGQGLQFLFEYFSETQRNKGNFPGRFSGRQFSNSRSEMNVSTLELGDSALYLCASSTLTSGREGEQFFGPGTRLTVL.

This clone was seen only once. J is TRBJ1-6 and V is TRBV19, with 9 bases identical to TRBD1. V shed 7 bases and J 9 bases; nucleotides not matched to a gene: 10. The germline gives CDR1 LNHDA, CDR2 SQIVND (reference sequence). This CDR3 is built from 15 residues. For the CDR3, the DNA is TGTGCCAGTACCCCGACCGGGACAGGGTTTTCACCCCTCCACTTT. As protein: CASTPTGTGFSPLHF.